Listed here are 24 T cell receptor beta chains from one sample, sequenced in a study of T cell responses to AZD1222 COVID-19 vaccine. Method: immunoSEQ multiplex PCR; TCRdb's copy keeps in-frame clones and lacks some. The data contain about 160,000 clones, 88% of them singletons. The input for sequencing was peripheral blood, taken on day 0 of AZD1222 vaccination. Receptors were obtained from an adult in good health.

This sequence joins TRBV9 and TRBJ2-1; D is possibly TRBD1 (5 bases). The V gene lost 0 bases and the J gene lost 2 bases, with 18 bases spanning the gap. The germline V gene has CDR1 SGDLS and CDR2 YYNGEE. This CDR3 contains 18 residues. CDR3 bases: TGTGCCAGCAGCGTAGAGAGTGCTGGACAAGCACCCTACAATGAGCAGTTCTTC. Its protein product is CASSVESAGQAPYNEQFF.

The chain is built from TRBV24-1 and TRBJ2-1; TRBD2 is a possible D gene (6 bases). Germline V gene data show CDR1 as KGHDR and CDR2 as SFDVKD. V lost 8 bases to trimming and J lost 6 bases, with 19 bases between them. The CDR3 contains 15 residues. The CDR3 coding sequence is TGTGCCACCACCCGGAGGGTAGGGACTGGCAATGAGCAGTTCTTC. Residues: CATTRRVGTGNEQFF.

This chain uses TRBV11-3 with TRBJ2-1; TRBD2 is a possible D gene (5 bases). Germline V CDR1 and CDR2: SGHNT, YENEEA. V was cut by 8 bases and J by 4 bases, with 6 bases left in between. CDR3 length equals 11 residues. CDR3 DNA sequence: TGTGCCAGCGGGAGATACAATGAGCAGTTCTTC. Translation: CASGRYNEQFF. Complete variable domain (other parts from reference TRBV11-3 and TRBJ2-1): EAGVVQSPRYKIIEKKQPVAFWCNPISGHNTLYWYLQNLGQGPELLIRYENEEAVDDSQLPKDRFSAERLKGVDSTLKIQPAELGDSAVYLCASGRYNEQFFGPGTRLTVL.

V gene TRBV7-9 combines with J gene TRBJ2-5; 8 bases are a match to TRBD1. Germline values: CDR1 SEHNR, CDR2 FQNEAQ (reference sequence). CDR3 length equals 16 residues. The trim removed 4 bases at V and 1 base at J, leaving 8 bases unmatched. The CDR3 DNA follows: TGTGCCAGCAGCTCCGCGAGGACAGGGTCCCAAGAGACCCAGTACTTC. It encodes CASSSARTGSQETQYF.

To note about this clone: This specimen includes other DNA sequences encoding the same CDR3. The chain employs TRBV7-3 and TRBJ2-2; D unclear. Germline assignment: CDR1 SGHTA and CDR2 FQGTGA. The CDR3 has 12 residues. The ends were cut back, 3 bases at V and 5 bases at J, with 4 bases in the middle. For the CDR3, the DNA is TGTGCCAGCAGCTTCCGAACCGGGGAGCTGTTTTTT. It translates to CASSFRTGELFF.

V and J are TRBV6-4 and TRBJ1-1; no reliable D call. CDR3 length: 13 residues. Germline V CDR1 and CDR2: MRHNA, SNTAGT. V was cut by 4 bases and J by 3 bases, with 9 bases left in between. CDR3: CASSASFHTEAFF. The DNA of the CDR3 is TGTGCCAGCAGTGCCTCTTTCCACACTGAAGCTTTCTTT.

V and J are TRBV6-2 or TRBV6-3 and TRBJ2-7; 10 bases are a match to TRBD2. CDR3 size: 15 residues. CDR1 is MNHEY and CDR2 is SVGEGT in the germline V gene. The ends lost 4 bases at V and 7 bases at J; junction bases unmatched: 10. The CDR3 DNA reads TGTGCCAGCAGTTTCAAAGCGGGAGGGCCCTGGGAGCAGTACTTC. Translated: CASSFKAGGPWEQYF.

The genes are TRBV5-1 and TRBJ1-2; D may be TRBD1 (6 bases). The germline V gene has CDR1 SGHRS and CDR2 YFSETQ. This CDR3 comprises 17 residues. V lost 0 bases and J 3 bases, leaving 18 bases between the germline ends. This chain's CDR3 is CASSLAAGGRGDYGYTF. CDR3 DNA: TGCGCCAGCAGCTTGGCCGCCGGAGGCAGGGGAGACTATGGCTACACCTTC. The full variable domain, rest sourced from reference TRBV5-1 and TRBJ1-2, is KAGVTQTPRYLIKTRGQQVTLSCSPISGHRSVSWYQQTPGQGLQFLFEYFSETQRNKGNFPGRFSGRQFSNSRSEMNVSTLELGDSALYLCASSLAAGGRGDYGYTFGSGTRLTVV.

V and J are TRBV5-4 and TRBJ2-2; 8 bases are shared with TRBD1. Unmatched junction bases numbered 9, after V lost 4 bases and J lost 4 bases. In germline, CDR1 is SGHNT, CDR2 YYREEE (reference sequence). This CDR3 is built from 16 residues. The CDR3 DNA reads as TGTGCCAGCAGCGAACGGACAGGGTGGGGCACCGGGGAGCTGTTTTTT. Its protein product is CASSERTGWGTGELFF.

The gene calls are TRBV6-5 and TRBJ2-7; 8 positions match TRBD1. From germline, CDR1 is MNHEY and CDR2 SVGAGI. The CDR3 has 13 residues. Germline trimming cut 2 bases from V and 6 bases from J; bases unmatched to any gene: 3. The CDR3 here is CASSYTGTGEQYF. For the CDR3, the DNA is TGTGCCAGCAGTTACACAGGGACAGGCGAGCAGTACTTC.

Comment on this clone: Other DNA sequences in the sample encode the same CDR3. J is TRBJ1-1 and V is TRBV29-1; D might be TRBD1 (5 bases). V lost 4 bases, J lost 1 base, and 10 bases lay in between. The germline CDR1 and CDR2 sequences are SQVTM and ANQGSEA. This CDR3 has 13 residues. The chain's CDR3 is CSVGQGENTEAFF. For the CDR3, the DNA is TGCAGCGTTGGGCAGGGTGAGAACACTGAAGCTTTCTTT.

The rearrangement links TRBV5-1 to TRBJ2-2; tentatively, D is TRBD2 (5 bases). Looked up from germline, CDR1 is SGHRS and CDR2 is YFSETQ. V lost 4 bases to trimming and J lost 4 bases, with 14 bases between them. The CDR3 has 15 residues. CDR3 coding DNA: TGCGCCAGCAGCCCTACACTAGGACCCACCGGGGAGCTGTTTTTT. It encodes CASSPTLGPTGELFF.

The chain couples TRBV30 to TRBJ2-1; a possible D gene is TRBD2 (6 bases). CDR1 is GTSNPN and CDR2 is SVGIG in the germline V gene (reference sequence). This CDR3 has 12 residues. V lost 1 base to trimming and J lost 12 bases, with 13 bases between them. The chain's CDR3 is CAWSAVDGGQFF. In nucleotides, the CDR3 is TGTGCCTGGAGTGCGGTGGACGGGGGGCAGTTCTTC.

J is TRBJ1-2 and V is TRBV2; no reliable D call. The CDR3 extends over 15 amino acids. CDR1 SNHLY and CDR2 FYNNEI come from the germline V gene. V was cut by 0 bases and J by 4 bases, with 12 bases left in between. CDR3 in DNA: TGTGCCAGCAGTGAAGCGCGGTGGGAGAGCTATGGCTACACCTTC. Protein: CASSEARWESYGYTF.

The chain employs TRBV7-9 and TRBJ2-7; the D gene is possibly TRBD2 (7 bases). The CDR3 is 15 residues long. Germline CDR1 is SEHNR and CDR2 is FQNEAQ (reference sequence). V was cut by 5 bases and J by 5 bases, with 19 bases left in between. The CDR3 sequence: CASSARGGASDEQYF. The DNA for the CDR3 is TGTGCCAGCAGCGCCCGTGGGGGGGCTAGCGACGAGCAGTACTTC. Full variable domain (outside the CDR3, taken from reference TRBV7-9 and TRBJ2-7): DTGVSQNPRHKITKRGQNVTFRCDPISEHNRLYWYRQTLGQGPEFLTYFQNEAQLEKSRLLSDRFSAERPKGSFSTLEIQRTEQGDSAMYLCASSARGGASDEQYFGPGTRLTVT.

V is TRBV7-8 and J is TRBJ1-1; D might be TRBD1 (6 bases). The CDR3 runs to 14 residues. CDR1 and CDR2 from the germline V gene are SGHVS and FQNEAQ. Trimming took off 4 bases at V and 8 bases at J, with 17 bases between the two ends. The chain's CDR3 is CASSYDRWFREAFF. The CDR3 DNA reads as TGTGCCAGCAGCTACGACAGGTGGTTTAGAGAAGCTTTCTTT.

The chain combines TRBV11-2 with TRBJ2-7, with 7 nucleotides matching TRBD1. Germline-derived CDR1 and CDR2 are SGHAT and FQNNGV. With V trimmed by 2 bases and J by 3 bases, 16 bases remained unmatched. The CDR3 has 18 residues. In nucleotides, the CDR3 is TGTGCCAGCAGCTTATTTAGGACGGAAGGGGGCGGAATCTACGAGCAGTACTTC. It encodes CASSLFRTEGGGIYEQYF.

This rearrangement joins TRBV27 to TRBJ2-2; the match to TRBD2 covers 12 bases. The germline CDR1 and CDR2 sequences are MNHEY and SMNVEV (reference sequence). V shed 5 bases, J shed 0 bases, and the junction held 4 bases outside the gene matches. The CDR3 totals 17 residues. CDR3 loop: CASSPRLAGANTGELFF. The CDR3 DNA is TGTGCCAGCAGTCCTAGACTAGCGGGGGCGAACACCGGGGAGCTGTTTTTT.

The chain links TRBV9 to TRBJ1-4, with unresolved D. Germline CDR1 and CDR2: SGDLS and YYNGEE. This CDR3 is 13 amino acids long. V was clipped by 3 bases and J by 6 bases, with 9 bases between them. CDR3 DNA: TGTGCCAGCAGCGACGGGAAGGATGAAAAACTGTTTTTT. Translation gives CASSDGKDEKLFF. Combining the CDR3 with reference TRBV9 and TRBJ1-4 gives the whole variable domain DSGVTQTPKHLITATGQRVTLRCSPRSGDLSVYWYQQSLDQGLQFLIQYYNGEERAKGNILERFSAQQFPDLHSELNLSSLELGDSALYFCASSDGKDEKLFFGSGTQLSVL.

This CDR3 reads CASSFWDLATNEKLFF. CDR3 coding DNA: TGTGCCAGCAGTTTTTGGGACCTTGCAACTAATGAAAAACTGTTTTTT. This chain connects TRBV28 to TRBJ1-4; D is perhaps TRBD1 (5 bases). V dropped 3 bases and J dropped 0 bases, with 11 bases sitting between them. This CDR3 contains 16 residues. CDR1 is MDHEN and CDR2 is SYDVKM in the germline V gene.

The chain recombines TRBV27 with TRBJ2-5, with 7 positions matching TRBD1. CDR3 length: 12 residues. Germline V CDR1 and CDR2: MNHEY, SMNVEV (reference sequence). V was clipped by 6 bases and J by 9 bases; unmatched bases: 7. The DNA for the CDR3 is TGTGCCAGCAGGACAGGGCAAGTGGCCCAGTACTTC. Translation gives CASRTGQVAQYF.

The chain carries TRBV2 and TRBJ1-4, with unresolved D. The length of the CDR3 is 13 residues. Trimming stripped 10 bases from V and 3 bases from J, with 12 bases between. CDR1 and CDR2 (germline): SNHLY, FYNNEI. CDR3 residues: CATAPQSNEKLFF. In nucleotides, the CDR3 is TGTGCCACCGCCCCGCAGTCTAATGAAAAACTGTTTTTT.

The chain recombines TRBV11-2 with TRBJ1-2; D call uncertain. This CDR3 spans 17 amino acids. V was pared by 1 base and J by 2 bases, with 17 bases between. CDR1 and CDR2 (germline): SGHAT, FQNNGV. The CDR3 here is CASSLGGSRTSNYGYTF. Here the CDR3 DNA reads TGTGCCAGCAGCTTAGGAGGGAGCCGGACTTCAAACTATGGCTACACCTTC.

CDR3 in DNA: TGTGCCAGCCAGGGGAGGCCCCCCTACGAGCAGTACTTC. Translated: CASQGRPPYEQYF. The gene calls are TRBV28 and TRBJ2-7; D could derive from TRBD1 or TRBD2 (6 bases each). Germline-derived CDR1 and CDR2 are MDHEN and SYDVKM. The CDR3 is 13 amino acids. Trimming pared 8 bases from V and 2 bases from J, leaving 13 bases between.